The following is a T cell receptor beta chain sequence with its context. This clonotype was counted ten times or more. This receptor's antigen is unknown. Qualities for individual bases were not recorded, and no much larger clone is one base off. In the germline V gene, CDR1 corresponds to MDHEN and CDR2 to SYDVKM. Measured from the cysteine to the phenylalanine, the CDR3 is 17 residues long. The CDR3 DNA has 51 bases and is translated from base 1. V loses 2 bases at its end and J loses 10 bases; junction bases beyond the gene matches: 19. Receptor libraries were prepared by multiplex PCR. Sequencing was performed on an Illumina HiSeq 4000. iRepertoire HTBI primers and Arm-PCR amplification of CDR3 regions were used to construct TCR beta libraries. Before sequencing, the PCR products underwent gel purification. In the paper's pipeline: A total of 62 TRBV and 14 TRBJ segments were identified across samples and were used for gene usage analysis of CDR3 amino acid clonotypes. COPE and FqMerger were used to merge the filtered high-quality paired reads into contigs. BLAST was used to align contigs to IMGT TRBV, TRBD and TRBJ reference genes, with CDR3 defined following IMGT. Clonotypes above 0.1% frequency were classified as highly expanded clones. Shannon entropy was used to measure repertoire diversity, and the Gini coefficient was used to measure V-J evenness. A clonotype found in more than one individual was treated as public. Using fastp trimming at Q25 and MiXCR clonotype assembly, TCRdb reanalyzed the public sequencing data and kept in-frame beta chains. Every CDR3 protein is listed once, alongside the most common genes and DNA of its rows. TCRdb, rather than the study authors, made the V and J calls. Across this sample there are about 430,000 distinct CDR3 sequences, with roughly a fifth seen only once. Of the sample, approximately 15% is held by the ten largest clones.

The entry originates in a study of regulatory T cells in long-lasting Graves disease (dated by TCRdb to 2020 to 2022). Context from the whole study: Persistent Graves' disease meant more than 5 years of antithyroid drug treatment with TSH receptor autoantibodies that stayed positive. Persistent Graves' disease patients were compared with newly diagnosed Graves' disease patients by peripheral blood TCR sequencing and RNA sequencing. The study took place in China and was registered as a clinical trial. Antithyroid drugs had been taken for 10 to 13 years on average by persistent Graves' disease patients in the clinical cohort. A total of around 35 samples underwent TCR sequencing, from roughly 13 patients with persistent Graves' disease and 20 or so patients with newly diagnosed Graves' disease. Findings and caveats that apply to the study as a whole: Persistent Graves' disease patients showed lower TCR Shannon entropy and fewer highly expanded clones than newly diagnosed patients, suggesting clonal expansion. As a limitation, the authors acknowledged that the small sample size may reduce accuracy. Persistent disease showed preferential use of TRBV28, TRBJ1-2 and TRBJ2-5, whereas newly diagnosed disease favored TRBV20-1 and TRBJ2-1. Because the primary lesion, thyroid tissue, could not be accessed, the study looked at peripheral blood alone. Patients with persistent disease shared more public clonotypes (fewer than 3,000) than newly diagnosed patients did (roughly 970). Only the TCR beta chain was sequenced and analyzed.

What the time point label conveys for this sample: persistent/refractory GD, antithyroid drugs over 5 years with positive TRAb. For both TCR sequencing and RNA sequencing, RNA was extracted from PBMCs in TRIzol. The diagnosis of Graves' disease followed American Thyroid Association guidelines. Patients for the study were recruited at an endocrinology department in Xi'an, China. From each patient, nine milliliters of peripheral blood was collected into an EDTA anticoagulant tube. PBMCs were isolated by Ficoll Paque Plus density gradient separation without further T cell sorting. RNA quality was checked with an Agilent 2100 Bioanalyzer and agarose gel, and concentration with a NanoDrop 2000.

Sequenced material: peripheral blood mononuclear cells (PBMCs), taken when the disease was refractory, from a patient treated with antithyroid drugs. This TCR came from a female donor with Graves disease. Here the chain combines TRBV28 and TRBJ1-2; 7 of the junction bases match TRBD1. The base sequence is TGTGCCAGCAGTTTACCGACAGGGTTTAGTGCCGTTAGAGACTACACCTTC. This gives the protein CASSLPTGFSAVRDYTF.